This TCR beta chain was profiled in a study of CD8 T cells in Susac syndrome. The V gene's germline CDR1 is SNHLY and CDR2 FYNNEI. CDR3 length: 14 residues. V lost 2 bases to trimming and J lost 4 bases, with 8 bases between them. The authors reverse transcribed 0.5 to 1 ug RNA with random hexamers. One entry per CDR3 protein, called by TCRdb with MiXCR from the immunoSEQ multiplex PCR reads. There are approximately 150,000 distinct CDR3 sequences in the sample; approximately 95% occur only once, and over 0.07% lies in the top ten. The TCR was taken from a human donor in good health. Sequencing was done on a sample of CD4+ T cells from PBMCs. The chain carries TRBV2 and TRBJ2-2; no definite D call. The chain's CDR3 is CASSERRATGELFF. CDR3 in DNA: TGTGCCAGCAGTGAACGGCGTGCCACCGGGGAGCTGTTTTTT.